This T cell receptor (beta chain) originates from a study of T cell clusters in autoimmune cytopenias. The study, taken as a whole, reports: A dominant lymphoma-associated repertoire apparently masked the cluster-lack signature in secondary cytopenia versus chronic lymphocytic leukemia.

The CDR3 length is 14 residues. Germline V lookup: CDR1 MNHEY, CDR2 SVGEGT. Each sample's input was 200 to 250 ng genomic DNA, 30,000 to 45,000 genome equivalents. TRB rearrangements were amplified by touch-down multiplex PCR with mixed TRB-A/B primers. One entry per CDR3 protein, without DNA, is what TCRdb gives after re-calling the multiplex PCR reads. Its table lists 10,000 to 11,000 distinct CDR3 sequences. Points on this clonotype: The antigen is not known.

The same specimen was also included in a second study, on T cell repertoires in aging, cancer and after chemotherapy. That source notes: In cancer patients, declining TCR diversity with age involved lost richness and lost evenness.

The chain recombines TRBV6-2 or TRBV6-3 with TRBJ1-2; TCRdb indicates TRBD1, and absent DNA this call remains unverified. This TCR was recovered from a human donor in good health. Material: peripheral blood. CDR3: CASTPGQGGRGYTF.